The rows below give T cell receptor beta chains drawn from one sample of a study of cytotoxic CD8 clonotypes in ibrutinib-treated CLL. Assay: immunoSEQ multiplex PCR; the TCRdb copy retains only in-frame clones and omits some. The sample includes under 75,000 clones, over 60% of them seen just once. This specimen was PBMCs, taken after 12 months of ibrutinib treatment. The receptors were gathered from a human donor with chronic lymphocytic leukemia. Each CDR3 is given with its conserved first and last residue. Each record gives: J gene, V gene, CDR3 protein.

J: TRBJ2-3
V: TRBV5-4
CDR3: CASSLSISSTDTQYF

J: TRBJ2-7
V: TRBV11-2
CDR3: CASSSRDTLYEQYF

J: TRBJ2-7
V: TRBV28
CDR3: CASSWPGQGAGEQYF

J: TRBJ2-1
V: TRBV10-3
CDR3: CAIRGLNNEQFF

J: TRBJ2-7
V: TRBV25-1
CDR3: CASSESGGQSSYEQYF

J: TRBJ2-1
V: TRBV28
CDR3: CASSSQDLVREKSSYNEQFF

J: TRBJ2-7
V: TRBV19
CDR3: CASSRASDSYEQYF

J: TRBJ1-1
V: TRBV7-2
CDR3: CASSLREGTEAFF

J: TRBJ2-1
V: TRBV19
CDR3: CASKFRGGDEQFF

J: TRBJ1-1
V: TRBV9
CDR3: CASSVGVGADTEAFF

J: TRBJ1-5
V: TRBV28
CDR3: CASTTGGGSEQPQHF

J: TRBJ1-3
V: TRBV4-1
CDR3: CASSHSGQSSGNTIYF

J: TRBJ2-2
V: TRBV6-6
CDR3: CASSYSGGELFF

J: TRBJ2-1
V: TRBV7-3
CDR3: CASSLTSGSVHEQFF

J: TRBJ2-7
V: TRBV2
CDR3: CAVGTSGRSSYEQYF

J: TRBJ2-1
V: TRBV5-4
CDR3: CASSYGTNSNEQFF

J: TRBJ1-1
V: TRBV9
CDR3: CASSAQGVGTEAFF

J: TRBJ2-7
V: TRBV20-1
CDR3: CSASDNYEQYF

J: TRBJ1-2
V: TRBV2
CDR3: CASNLGQGLYGYTF

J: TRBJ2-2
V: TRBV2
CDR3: CASSAQEEVGELFF

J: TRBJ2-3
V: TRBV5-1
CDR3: CASSLVPAGGSDTQYF

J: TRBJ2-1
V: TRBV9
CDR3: CASSVLVRDRVHYNEQFF

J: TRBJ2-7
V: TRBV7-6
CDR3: CASSLVRDSNYEQYF

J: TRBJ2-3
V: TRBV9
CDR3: CASSVEGASSTDTQYF

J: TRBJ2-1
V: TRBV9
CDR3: CASSSLPAGFHNEQFF

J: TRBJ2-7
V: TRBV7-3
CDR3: CASSPKAPRWGRWEQYF

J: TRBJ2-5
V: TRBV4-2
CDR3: CASSQALRREGETQYF

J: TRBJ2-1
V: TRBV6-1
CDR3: CASSGEGYHEQFF

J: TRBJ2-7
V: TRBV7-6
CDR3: CASSLGGRRYEQYF